Listed below are T cell receptor beta chains from one sample, sequenced in a study of blood T cell dynamics during melanoma immunotherapy. The assay was immunoSEQ multiplex PCR, and TCRdb's table has in-frame clones only and misses some. In the table there are 4,500 to 6,000 clones, about 90% of which are singletons. The input for sequencing was blood, taken from a patient treated with checkpoint blockade. All receptors come from a human donor with melanoma. CDR3s include the opening cysteine and the closing phenylalanine or tryptophan. Each record gives: clone size, J gene, V gene, D gene, CDR3 protein, CDR3 DNA. The D gene is left open where the match is weak. Expanded clones get a size class; other rows say once, few or many, or leave the size out.

- TRBJ2-7 TRBV29-1 - CSVSGQDYEQYF TGCAGCGTTTCGGGCCAGGACTACGAGCAGTACTTC
once TRBJ2-7 TRBV18 TRBD1 CASSPPTGGGYEQYF TGTGCCAGCTCACCTCCGACAGGGGGCGGTTACGAGCAGTACTTC
- TRBJ1-1 TRBV11-3 - CASSSTKNTEAFF TGTGCCAGCAGCTCAACCAAGAACACTGAAGCTTTCTTT
- TRBJ2-3 TRBV7-9 - CASSFRGGRATDTQYF TGTGCCAGCAGCTTTAGGGGGGGCCGCGCAACAGATACGCAGTATTTT
- TRBJ2-1 TRBV4-1 TRBD2 CASSRGASGSSGNEQFF TGCGCCAGCAGTCGGGGGGCTAGCGGGAGTAGTGGGAATGAGCAGTTCTTC
once TRBJ2-5 TRBV14 - CASSQVFPETQYF TGTGCCAGCAGCCAAGTATTTCCAGAGACCCAGTACTTC
- TRBJ2-2 TRBV7-2 TRBD2 CASSPLGGLAGKNTGELFF TGTGCCAGCAGCCCCTTAGGGGGACTAGCGGGGAAGAACACCGGGGAGCTGTTTTTT
few TRBJ1-2 TRBV21-1 - CASGGNDYGYTF TGTGCCAGCGGGGGCAACGACTATGGCTACACCTTC
- TRBJ2-5 TRBV9 TRBD1 CASSVGTATYGETQYF TGTGCCAGCAGCGTCGGGACAGCAACTTATGGGGAGACCCAGTACTTC
- TRBJ1-3 TRBV6-1 - CASSSFGDTIYF TGTGCCAGCAGTAGTTTCGGGGACACCATATATTTT
- TRBJ2-1 TRBV6-1 TRBD1 CASSESVGTGGTLSLYNEQFF TGTGCCAGCAGTGAATCCGTTGGGACAGGGGGGACCTTATCCCTTTACAATGAGCAGTTCTTC
- TRBJ1-5 TRBV7-9 TRBD1 CASSLTGNGNQPQHF TGTGCCAGCAGCTTGACAGGGAACGGCAATCAGCCCCAGCATTTT
- TRBJ1-4 TRBV28 - CASSLPLLDATNEKLFF TGTGCCAGCAGTTTACCCCTGCTGGACGCAACTAATGAAAAACTGTTTTTT
- TRBJ1-3 TRBV4-1 TRBD1 CASSQGYSSQGANTIYF TGCGCCAGCAGCCAAGGCTATTCTTCACAGGGGGCGAACACCATATATTTT
- TRBJ2-1 TRBV7-2 TRBD1 CASSAWDRAFF TGTGCCAGCAGCGCCTGGGACAGGGCGTTCTTC
few TRBJ2-7 TRBV19 - CASSSRLAYEQYF TGTGCCAGTAGTTCCCGACTAGCCTACGAGCAGTACTTC
- TRBJ2-3 TRBV7-2 TRBD2 CASSTSYRSGRAPDTQYF TGTGCCAGCAGCACCTCTTACAGGAGCGGGAGGGCACCAGATACGCAGTATTTT
- TRBJ2-7 TRBV27 - CASSPEVGNPHEQYF TGTGCCAGCAGCCCCGAGGTAGGGAATCCCCACGAGCAGTACTTC
- TRBJ2-1 TRBV5-6 - CASSLVSSYNEQFF TGTGCCAGCAGCTTGGTCAGCTCCTACAATGAGCAGTTCTTC
- TRBJ2-2 TRBV18 TRBD2 CASSPQTSGNTGELFF TGTGCCAGCTCACCTCAGACTAGCGGGAATACCGGGGAGCTGTTTTTT
- TRBJ2-1 TRBV2 TRBD2 CASSGLAGVGEQFF TGTGCCAGCAGTGGACTAGCGGGAGTTGGTGAGCAGTTCTTC
once TRBJ2-7 TRBV5-4 - CASSGHGGSRSYEQYF TGTGCCAGCAGCGGCCATGGCGGCTCGAGGTCCTACGAGCAGTACTTC
few TRBJ2-7 TRBV5-1 TRBD2 CASSLGFGTSNYEQYF TGCGCCAGCAGCTTGGGGTTCGGGACTAGCAACTACGAGCAGTACTTC
- TRBJ2-1 TRBV18 - CASSPPGPNSYNEQFF TGTGCCAGCTCACCGCCGGGGCCGAACTCCTACAATGAGCAGTTCTTC
- TRBJ1-2 TRBV6-5 - CASSYDGRYGYTF TGTGCCAGCAGTTACGACGGGCGCTATGGCTACACCTTC
- TRBJ1-2 TRBV9 TRBD1 CASSARTGAVGYTF TGTGCCAGCAGCGCCCGGACAGGGGCGGTAGGCTACACCTTC
- TRBJ1-2 TRBV5-1 - CASSLAPGSGPYFGGYTF TGCGCCAGCAGCTTGGCCCCCGGATCAGGCCCATATTTCGGCGGCTACACCTTC
- TRBJ2-6 TRBV19 - CASLKGHSGANVLTF TGTGCCAGTTTGAAGGGGCACTCTGGGGCCAACGTCCTGACTTTC
- TRBJ2-1 TRBV19 TRBD1 CASSTRQGAIGDEQFF TGTGCCAGTAGCACTCGACAGGGGGCCATCGGCGATGAGCAGTTCTTC
- TRBJ2-2 TRBV11-1 TRBD2 CASSFIAGEATGELFF TGTGCCAGCAGCTTCATAGCGGGAGAGGCCACCGGGGAGCTGTTTTTT
- TRBJ2-1 TRBV7-3 TRBD2 CASSLTGTSGRFHNEQFF TGTGCCAGCAGCTTAACCGGGACTAGCGGGAGGTTCCACAATGAGCAGTTCTTC
- TRBJ1-1 TRBV7-2 TRBD1 CASSIRQGAEAFF TGTGCCAGCAGCATCCGACAGGGGGCTGAAGCTTTCTTT
- TRBJ1-5 TRBV7-8 - CASSLEHSNQPQHF TGTGCCAGCAGCTTAGAACATAGCAATCAGCCCCAGCATTTT
hyperexpanded TRBJ2-7 TRBV7-6 - CASSLNYYEQYF TGTGCCAGCAGCTTAAACTACTACGAGCAGTACTTC
once TRBJ2-3 TRBV18 TRBD2 CASSPGLAGARDTQYF TGTGCCAGCTCACCCGGACTAGCGGGAGCTAGAGATACGCAGTATTTT
once TRBJ1-5 TRBV19 TRBD1 CASTSKGQGRGPQHF TGTGCCAGTACCTCAAAGGGACAGGGTAGAGGGCCCCAGCATTTT
- TRBJ2-1 TRBV7-7 TRBD2 CASSLGASGSNEQFF TGTGCTAGCAGCTTAGGGGCTAGCGGGAGTAATGAGCAGTTCTTC
- TRBJ2-7 TRBV11-3 - CASSLGGGYEQYF TGTGCCAGCAGCCTCGGGGGCGGCTACGAGCAGTACTTC
- TRBJ1-3 TRBV29-1 TRBD1 CSVGSTGASGNTIYF TGCAGCGTTGGGTCCACAGGGGCCTCTGGAAACACCATATATTTT
- TRBJ2-5 TRBV7-2 TRBD2 CASSQDGGGRAYLETQYF TGTGCCAGCAGCCAAGACGGGGGCGGGAGGGCCTATTTGGAGACCCAGTACTTC
- TRBJ2-7 TRBV7-3 TRBD1 CASARGQGVPVEQYF TGTGCCAGCGCCAGGGGACAGGGGGTTCCCGTCGAGCAGTACTTC
- TRBJ1-5 TRBV27 TRBD1 CASSTPDRGRAQPQHF TGTGCCAGCAGTACCCCAGACAGGGGGCGCGCTCAGCCCCAGCATTTT